Below are 7 T cell receptor beta chains sequenced from a single sample in a study of Graves' ophthalmopathy and Graves' hyperthyroidism. TCR beta CDR3 amplification used RNA transcripts. An opening RT-PCR round employed HTBI primers and preceded a second-round multiplex PCR. Using its own MiXCR run on the multiplex PCR reads, TCRdb lists one record per CDR3 protein. Of 740,000 or so distinct CDR3 sequences listed, 40% are singletons. The sample consisted of peripheral blood. The receptors shown here come from an adult man with Graves' ophthalmopathy.

This clonotype occurred a few times. This chain joins TRBV7-8 and TRBJ1-1; D is ambiguous. The CDR3 length is 13 residues. With 11 bases removed from V and 1 base from J, the gap between germline ends came to 14 bases. From germline, CDR1 is SGHVS and CDR2 FQNEAQ. The CDR3, as DNA: TGTGCCTGGAATGGACGGTCGAACACTGAAGCTTTCTTT. Translation: CAWNGRSNTEAFF.

The chain recombines TRBV19 with TRBJ2-2; D remains unclear. From germline, CDR1 is LNHDA and CDR2 SQIVND (reference sequence). The length of the CDR3 is 13 residues. Trimming pared 4 bases from V and 0 bases from J, leaving 3 bases between. As DNA, the CDR3 is TGTGCCAGTAGTAAAACGAACACCGGGGAGCTGTTTTTT. Its protein product is CASSKTNTGELFF.

This clonotype was found many times. V usage is TRBV20-1 and J usage is TRBJ1-1, with 7 positions matching TRBD1. This CDR3 has 13 residues. CDR1 is DFQATT and CDR2 is SNEGSKA in the germline V gene (reference sequence). J gave up 5 bases and V 2 bases, and 5 bases lay outside the gene matches. CDR3 in amino acids: CSARPGGETEAFF. As DNA, the CDR3 is TGCAGTGCTAGACCAGGGGGAGAGACTGAAGCTTTCTTT.

The chain combines TRBV2 with TRBJ2-5; 11 positions match TRBD1. V trimming: 7 bases; J trimming: 7 bases; junction bases outside the gene matches: 11. The germline gives CDR1 SNHLY, CDR2 FYNNEI. This CDR3 region has 15 residues. CDR3 sequence (DNA): TGTGCCAGCAATACGGGACAGGGGGACACGATGACCCAGTACTTC. It is translated as CASNTGQGDTMTQYF.

The chain recombines TRBV7-9 with TRBJ2-7; 13 bases agree with TRBD2. V shed 8 bases, J shed 2 bases, and the junction held 12 bases outside the gene matches. This CDR3 spans 17 amino acids. Germline V gene sequence: CDR1 SEHNR, CDR2 FQNEAQ (reference sequence). The chain's CDR3 is CASRGTSGARKTYEQYF. The CDR3 coding sequence is TGTGCCAGCCGAGGGACTAGCGGGGCCCGAAAAACCTACGAGCAGTACTTC.

This clonotype has only one observation. The chain combines TRBV7-2 with TRBJ2-5; perhaps TRBD1 as D (6 bases). CDR1 is SGHTA and CDR2 is FQGNSA in the germline V gene. V was shortened by 1 base and J by 3 bases, with 12 bases between the two germline ends. The CDR3 is 15 residues long. The CDR3 is CASSLVGALEETQYF. CDR3 sequence (DNA): TGTGCCAGCAGCTTAGTGGGGGCGCTGGAAGAGACCCAGTACTTC.

This clonotype has just a few counts. The chain links TRBV2 to TRBJ2-7; 10 bases match TRBD2. The V and J ends lost 6 bases and 1 base, in that order; junction bases with no gene match: 3. CDR3 length equals 14 residues. Looked up from germline, CDR1 is SNHLY and CDR2 is FYNNEI. Here the CDR3 DNA reads TGTGCCAGCAGAATTAGCGGGGGGTCCTACGAGCAGTACTTC. Protein: CASRISGGSYEQYF.